This TCR beta chain was recorded in a study of metastatic and nonmetastatic thyroid tumors. Within the sample, this clone is medium-sized (0.01 to 0.1%). Germline-derived CDR1 and CDR2 are KGHSH and LQKENI. The ends were cut back, 4 bases at V and 6 bases at J, with 10 bases in the middle. The CDR3 sequence is 12 residues long. With MiXCR, TCRdb reprocessed the PCR reads. This repertoire shows 15,000 or so clones, about 31% found once; its top ten account for around 50%. No treatment had been given to any patient before thyroid surgery. The chain couples TRBV18 to TRBJ2-7, with D uncertain. Sample: tumor tissue. The sequence came from a male donor with papillary thyroid cancer or a benign thyroid nodule (not recorded which). Some clones in this sample may be carry-over from other donors' samples. The CDR3 here is CASSRAFGEQYF. CDR3 nucleotides: TGTGCCAGCTCACGGGCATTCGGCGAGCAGTACTTC. Variable domain in full (rest from reference TRBV18 and TRBJ2-7): NAGVMQNPRHLVRRRGQEARLRCSPMKGHSHVYWYRQLPEEGLKFMVYLQKENIIDESGMPKERFSAEFPKEGPSILRIQQVVRGDSAAYFCASSRAFGEQYFGPGTRLTVT.